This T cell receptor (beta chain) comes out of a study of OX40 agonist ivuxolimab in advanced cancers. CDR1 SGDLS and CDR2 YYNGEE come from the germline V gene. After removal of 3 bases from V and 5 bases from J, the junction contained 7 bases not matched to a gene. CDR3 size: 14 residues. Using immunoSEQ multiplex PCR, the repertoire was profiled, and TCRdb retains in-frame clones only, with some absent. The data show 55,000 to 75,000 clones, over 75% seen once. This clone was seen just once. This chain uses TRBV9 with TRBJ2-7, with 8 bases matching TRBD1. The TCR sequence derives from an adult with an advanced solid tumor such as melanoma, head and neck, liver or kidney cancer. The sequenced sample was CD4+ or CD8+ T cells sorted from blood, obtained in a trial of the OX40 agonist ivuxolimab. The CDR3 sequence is CASSGRTGSHEQYF. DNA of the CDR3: TGTGCCAGCAGCGGCCGGACAGGGAGTCACGAGCAGTACTTC.